These 24 T cell receptor beta chains originate from one sample sequenced in a study of cytotoxic CD8 clonotypes in ibrutinib-treated CLL. Assay: immunoSEQ multiplex PCR; the TCRdb copy retains only in-frame clones and omits some. The data contain roughly 60,000 clones, over 60% of them singletons. The sequencing here drew on PBMCs, taken after 12 months of ibrutinib treatment. The source is a human donor with chronic lymphocytic leukemia.

The sample holds one count of this clone. The chain is built from TRBV29-1 and TRBJ2-7; D is tentatively TRBD1 or TRBD2 (6 bases each). CDR3 length: 13 residues. From germline, CDR1 is SQVTM and CDR2 ANQGSEA. V shed 3 bases and J shed 3 bases, with 12 bases lying between them. CDR3 loop: CSVEWGAGYEQYF. CDR3 nucleotides: TGCAGCGTTGAGTGGGGGGCAGGCTACGAGCAGTACTTC.

The chain joins TRBV6-5 to TRBJ1-5; tentative D call: TRBD1 (6 bases). The CDR3 is made up of 13 amino acids. The germline V gene encodes CDR1 MNHEY and CDR2 SVGAGI. Trimming took 6 bases from V and 5 from J, leaving 11 bases between them. This CDR3 is CASSPNRDQPQHF. As DNA, the CDR3 is TGTGCCAGCAGCCCGAACAGGGATCAGCCCCAGCATTTT.

This clone has more than one count but fewer than ten. The chain carries TRBV18 and TRBJ2-6; D unresolved. Trimming removed 3 bases from V and 2 bases from J, with 17 bases in between. This CDR3 has 18 amino acids. Per germline, CDR1 KGHSH and CDR2 LQKENI. CDR3 sequence reads: CASSPILRQPTGANVLTF. In DNA, the CDR3 is TGTGCCAGCTCACCCATTCTGAGGCAGCCGACTGGGGCCAACGTCCTGACTTTC.

On this clone itself: One end of the junction does not line up with germline, which may come from a read error. The rearrangement uses TRBV6-6 and TRBJ2-1; D is tentatively TRBD1 or TRBD2 (5 bases each). The CDR3 loop spans 13 amino acids. Per the germline V gene, CDR1 is MNHNY and CDR2 is SVGAGI (reference sequence). CDR3 in DNA: TGTGCCAGCAGTGACTCGGGGCTTAGTGAGCAGTTCTTC. Translated: CASSDSGLSEQFF.

The genes are TRBV7-6 and TRBJ2-2; D is possibly TRBD1 or TRBD2 (6 bases each). CDR3 length equals 17 residues. V lost 2 bases, J lost 3 bases, and 16 bases lay in between. Germline V gene sequence: CDR1 SGHVS, CDR2 FNYEAQ. CDR3 DNA sequence: TGTGCCAGCAGCTTACGGTCTCCGGGGGCGCACACCGGGGAGCTGTTTTTT. The encoded protein is CASSLRSPGAHTGELFF.

For this clone: The sample has other DNA sequences that encode this CDR3 too. The V and J genes are TRBV19 and TRBJ2-5, with D tentatively TRBD1 (5 bases). Germline V lookup: CDR1 LNHDA, CDR2 SQIVND (reference sequence). Trimming removed 1 base at V and 5 bases at J, with 8 bases between. The CDR3 is 13 amino acids. CDR3 sequence reads: CASSIARGETQYF. DNA of the CDR3: TGTGCCAGTAGTATAGCTAGGGGTGAGACCCAGTACTTC.

This rearrangement joins TRBV11-2 to TRBJ1-2, with 9 bases lining up with TRBD1. V trimming: 5 bases; J trimming: 7 bases; junction bases outside the gene matches: 5. Germline CDR1 and CDR2: SGHAT and FQNNGV. CDR3 length: 13 amino acids. Here the CDR3 reads CASSKGQGGGYTF. As DNA, the CDR3 is TGTGCCAGCAGCAAGGGACAGGGCGGTGGCTACACCTTC.

CDR3 region: CASSRTGDQPQHF. The CDR3, as DNA: TGTGCCAGCAGCAGGACAGGGGATCAGCCCCAGCATTTT. The chain couples TRBV6-5 to TRBJ1-5; 9 nucleotides line up with TRBD1. Per the germline V gene, CDR1 is MNHEY and CDR2 is SVGAGI. J gave up 5 bases and V 6 bases, and 2 bases lay outside the gene matches. The CDR3 has 13 amino acids.

The chain uses TRBV7-2 and TRBJ2-1; D is undetermined. CDR3 length equals 16 residues. Trimming left V 1 base short and J 4 bases short, with 14 bases between. The V gene's germline CDR1 is SGHTA and CDR2 FQGNSA. The CDR3 loop reads CASSLGRYVGYNEQFF. CDR3 coding DNA: TGTGCCAGCAGCTTAGGTCGGTACGTAGGTTACAATGAGCAGTTCTTC.

In its sample, this clone was seen a few times. The chain has TRBV2 and TRBJ2-7; the D gene is possibly TRBD2 (5 bases). V was trimmed by 7 bases and J by 0 bases, leaving 7 bases between them. The CDR3 spans 12 residues. From germline, CDR1 is SNHLY and CDR2 FYNNEI. CDR3 loop: CASTGYSYEQYF. CDR3 nucleotides: TGTGCCAGCACGGGATACTCCTACGAGCAGTACTTC.

V gene TRBV27 combines with J gene TRBJ2-7; 8 nucleotides line up with TRBD2. Germline CDR1 is MNHEY and CDR2 is SMNVEV (reference sequence). The CDR3 loop spans 14 amino acids. Trimming at V came to 5 bases and at J to 2 bases, leaving 5 bases not matched to a gene. DNA of the CDR3: TGTGCCAGCAGTATAGCGGGAAGGCCCTACGAGCAGTACTTC. Protein sequence: CASSIAGRPYEQYF.

A few counts support this clone. The rearrangement uses TRBV5-1 and TRBJ1-4, with 7 bases lining up with TRBD1. Germline assignment: CDR1 SGHRS and CDR2 YFSETQ. Trimming at V came to 1 base and at J to 2 bases, leaving 2 bases not matched to a gene. There are 15 residues in the CDR3. The CDR3 nucleotides are TGCGCCAGCAGCTTGATGGGACAGACTAATGAAAAACTGTTTTTT. It specifies CASSLMGQTNEKLFF.

This chain connects TRBV18 to TRBJ1-6; D not certain. The V gene's germline CDR1 is KGHSH and CDR2 LQKENI. V was clipped by 4 bases and J by 2 bases, with 12 bases between them. CDR3 length equals 16 residues. Written as DNA, the CDR3 is TGTGCCAGCTCACTACAACAAAAGGCCTATAATTCACCCCTCCACTTT. Protein sequence: CASSLQQKAYNSPLHF.

The chain uses TRBV5-1 and TRBJ1-1; 7 bases are shared with TRBD1. CDR3 length: 16 amino acids. Germline CDR1 reads SGHRS; CDR2 reads YFSETQ. Trimming took 0 bases from V and 0 from J; bases not matched to a gene: 5. DNA for the CDR3: TGCGCCAGCAGCTTGGACGGACAGGCACTGAACACTGAAGCTTTCTTT. This encodes CASSLDGQALNTEAFF.

This chain uses TRBV7-8 with TRBJ2-2; 11 nucleotides align to TRBD2. CDR1 is SGHVS and CDR2 is FQNEAQ in the germline V gene. The CDR3 is made up of 17 amino acids. With 4 bases clipped from V and 1 base from J, the junction kept 5 bases outside the gene matches. The CDR3 DNA reads TGTGCCAGCAGCTACCGACTAGCGGGGATGAACACCGGGGAGCTGTTTTTT. The encoded protein is CASSYRLAGMNTGELFF.

This clone has more than one count but fewer than ten. V is TRBV7-6 and J is TRBJ2-2; no firm D call. Germline V gene sequence: CDR1 SGHVS, CDR2 FNYEAQ. This CDR3 region has 14 residues. V shed 1 base and J shed 1 base, with 4 bases lying between them. The CDR3 sequence: CASSLEGNTGELFF. CDR3 nucleotides: TGTGCCAGCAGCTTAGAGGGGAACACCGGGGAGCTGTTTTTT.

V and J are TRBV4-3 and TRBJ1-4, with 7 positions matching TRBD1. J gave up 8 bases and V 4 bases, and 16 bases lay outside the gene matches. Per germline, CDR1 LGHNA and CDR2 YSLEER. The CDR3 covers 17 residues. The CDR3 is CASSPSSGRTGLEKLFF. The DNA of the CDR3 is TGCGCCAGCAGCCCTTCGTCGGGAAGGACAGGCCTAGAAAAACTGTTTTTT.

J is TRBJ2-2 and V is TRBV6-6; D is uncertain. This CDR3 has 12 residues. Trimming took 6 bases from V and 3 from J, leaving 5 bases between them. Germline V gene lookup returns CDR1 MNHNY and CDR2 SVGAGI (reference sequence). CDR3 bases: TGTGCCAGCAGGGCAGACACCGGGGAGCTGTTTTTT. It encodes CASRADTGELFF.

This sequence joins TRBV10-3 and TRBJ2-7; D is ambiguous. Germline CDR1 ENHRY, CDR2 SYGVKD. Between the trimmed V and J ends, which lost 4 bases and 3 bases, there was a span of 4 bases. The length of the CDR3 is 11 residues. In DNA form, the CDR3 reads TGTGCCATCAGTGGCCACTACGAGCAGTACTTC. Protein: CAISGHYEQYF.

The rearrangement links TRBV7-9 to TRBJ1-2; TRBD1 matches 11 bases. The CDR3 length is 16 residues. Trimming removed 5 bases from V and 7 bases from J; junction bases left unmatched: 12. CDR1 is SEHNR, CDR2 FQNEAQ, per germline (reference sequence). The CDR3 region is CASSLWTGGDRGGYTF. CDR3 nucleotide sequence: TGTGCCAGCAGCCTCTGGACAGGGGGCGATCGGGGTGGCTACACCTTC.

This clone was seen once. This rearrangement joins TRBV6-1 to TRBJ2-3, with D possibly being TRBD2 (6 bases). Germline CDR1 MNHNS, CDR2 SASEGT. V lost 0 bases to trimming and J lost 2 bases, with 15 bases between them. The CDR3 totals 17 residues. As DNA, the CDR3 is TGTGCCAGCAGTGAAGCCCACGGGGCGGGATACACAGATACGCAGTATTTT. It specifies CASSEAHGAGYTDTQYF.

The V and J genes are TRBV2 and TRBJ2-3, with 10 nucleotides matching TRBD2. Germline V gives CDR1 SNHLY, CDR2 FYNNEI. V was pared by 4 bases and J by 4 bases, with 5 bases of the junction left unmatched. The CDR3 contains 15 residues. The CDR3 loop is CASSAQLAGADTQYF. The CDR3, as DNA: TGTGCCAGCAGTGCTCAGCTAGCGGGAGCAGATACGCAGTATTTT. Based on the CDR3 plus reference TRBV2 and TRBJ2-3, the full variable domain is EPEVTQTPSHQVTQMGQEVILRCVPISNHLYFYWYRQILGQKVEFLVSFYNNEISEKSEIFDDQFSVERPDGSNFTLKIRSTKLEDSAMYFCASSAQLAGADTQYFGPGTRLTVL.

J is TRBJ1-1 and V is TRBV6-1; no reliable D call. The CDR3 is made up of 13 amino acids. Looked up from germline, CDR1 is MNHNS and CDR2 is SASEGT. The V end was cut by 4 bases, the J end by 3 bases, with 9 bases between. CDR3 loop: CASSVQTDTEAFF. CDR3 coding DNA: TGTGCCAGCAGTGTGCAAACGGACACTGAAGCTTTCTTT.

The CDR3 here is CASSSPTGSRLFF. For the CDR3, the DNA is TGTGCCAGCAGCTCCCCGACAGGTTCTAGGCTGTTTTTT. V gene TRBV7-2 combines with J gene TRBJ2-2, with D possibly matching TRBD1 (6 bases). The CDR3 spans 13 residues. Germline CDR1 and CDR2: SGHTA and FQGNSA. The V end was cut by 4 bases, the J end by 13 bases, with 16 bases between.